This is a list of T cell receptor beta chains from one sample in a study of OX40 agonist ivuxolimab in advanced cancers. Clones were read by immunoSEQ multiplex PCR, and TCRdb kept only the in-frame ones, dropping some. This table has some 66,000 clones, around 83% appearing once. The specimen comprised CD4+ or CD8+ T cells sorted from blood, sampled in a trial of the OX40 agonist ivuxolimab. The receptors shown here come from an adult with an advanced solid tumor such as melanoma, head and neck, liver or kidney cancer. The CDR3 runs from the conserved cysteine through the conserved F or W. A D gene is named only where the DNA matches it firmly. The size field is filled for only some rows; it gives once, few, many or a size class.

J | V | D | size | CDR3 | DNA
TRBJ2-5 | TRBV5-1 | . | . | CASSFGGQETQYF | TGCGCCAGCAGCTTTGGCGGCCAAGAGACCCAGTACTTC
TRBJ1-6 | TRBV30 | TRBD1 | . | CAWGQGNSPLHF | TGTGCCTGGGGACAGGGAAATTCACCCCTCCACTTT
TRBJ2-1 | TRBV28 | . | . | CASSLGPFNEQFF | TGTGCCAGCAGTTTGGGACCCTTCAATGAGCAGTTCTTC
TRBJ2-7 | TRBV28 | TRBD1 | . | CASTLDRGLSEQYF | TGTGCCAGCACCTTGGACAGGGGGCTTAGCGAGCAGTACTTC
TRBJ2-5 | TRBV10-1 | . | . | CASSDRWGRGQETQYF | TGCGCCAGCAGTGATAGATGGGGCAGGGGCCAAGAGACCCAGTACTTC
TRBJ2-7 | TRBV27 | TRBD2 | . | CASSPAMTSGRSYEQYF | TGTGCCAGCAGTCCCGCTATGACTAGCGGACGCTCCTACGAGCAGTACTTC
TRBJ1-6 | TRBV25-1 | . | once | CASSLQGLGNSPLHF | TGTGCCAGCAGTCTGCAGGGGCTGGGTAATTCACCCCTCCACTTT
TRBJ2-3 | TRBV7-8 | TRBD1 | . | CASTRTGHTDTQYF | TGTGCCAGCACGCGGACAGGGCACACAGATACGCAGTATTTT
TRBJ2-1 | TRBV7-9 | TRBD2 | . | CASSRSTSATYNEQFF | TGTGCCAGCAGCCGTTCCACTAGCGCAACCTACAATGAGCAGTTCTTC
TRBJ2-7 | TRBV11-2 | . | . | CASSLAGSSYEQYF | TGTGCCAGCAGCTTAGCGGGTAGCTCCTACGAGCAGTACTTC
TRBJ2-2 | TRBV19 | . | . | CASSIGLQGIQFANTGELFF | TGTGCCAGTAGTATAGGTCTGCAGGGAATACAGTTCGCGAACACCGGGGAGCTGTTTTTT
TRBJ1-5 | TRBV19 | . | . | CASSMVGGGNQPQHF | TGTGCCAGTAGTATGGTGGGGGGAGGCAATCAGCCCCAGCATTTT
TRBJ2-1 | TRBV5-1 | . | . | CASSFASGTGFF | .
TRBJ2-1 | TRBV9 | . | . | CASSIRDTGGNEQFF | TGTGCCAGCAGCATACGGGACACCGGGGGGAATGAGCAGTTCTTC
TRBJ2-3 | TRBV6-1 | . | . | CASSETLSTDTQYF | TGTGCCAGCAGTGAGACCCTAAGCACAGATACGCAGTATTTT
TRBJ2-6 | TRBV18 | TRBD1 | once | CASLTDRGGFSGANVLTF | TGTGCCAGCCTGACGGACAGGGGTGGTTTCTCTGGGGCCAACGTCCTGACTTTC
TRBJ2-5 | TRBV18 | . | . | CASSPRVAYQETQYF | TGTGCCAGCTCACCACGAGTTGCGTACCAAGAGACCCAGTACTTC
TRBJ2-3 | TRBV11-3 | . | . | CASSPHAGIPADTQYF | TGTGCCAGCAGCCCACATGCGGGGATCCCCGCAGATACGCAGTATTTT
TRBJ2-1 | TRBV4-2 | TRBD2 | . | CASSRQTSGLNNEQFF | TGTGCCAGCAGCCGACAGACTAGCGGGCTTAACAATGAGCAGTTCTTC
TRBJ1-4 | TRBV7-8 | . | . | CASSFGTGDEKLFF | TGTGCCAGCAGTTTCGGGACGGGAGATGAAAAACTGTTTTTT
TRBJ2-7 | TRBV11-3 | . | . | CASSSGSGGIEQYF | TGTGCCAGCAGCTCAGGCTCCGGCGGGATCGAGCAGTACTTC
TRBJ1-1 | TRBV11-3 | TRBD1 | . | CPNSRDRGTNTEAFF | TGTCCTAATTCCCGGGACAGGGGGACCAACACTGAAGCTTTCTTT
TRBJ2-1 | TRBV7-9 | TRBD2 | . | CASSNMGLGAYNEQFF | TGTGCCAGCAGCAATATGGGACTAGGGGCCTACAATGAGCAGTTCTTC
TRBJ2-1 | TRBV7-2 | . | few | CASSLASDNEQFF | TGTGCCAGCAGCTTAGCTTCGGACAATGAGCAGTTCTTC
TRBJ2-5 | TRBV6-6 | . | . | CASSYRARQETQYF | TGTGCCAGCAGTTATCGGGCCAGACAAGAGACCCAGTACTTC
TRBJ2-2 | TRBV10-2 | . | . | CASIAGKVPTGELFF | TGCGCCAGCATTGCGGGAAAGGTCCCCACCGGGGAGCTGTTTTTT
TRBJ2-7 | TRBV5-1 | . | . | CASSLVGGHEQYF | TGCGCCAGCAGCTTGGTCGGGGGCCACGAGCAGTACTTC
TRBJ1-3 | TRBV27 | . | . | CASSLSMRNPGNTIYF | TGTGCCAGCAGTTTATCGATGCGAAACCCTGGAAACACCATATATTTT
TRBJ2-3 | TRBV5-1 | TRBD2 | few | CASSLSAGGSDTQYF | TGCGCCAGCAGCTTGTCAGCGGGAGGCTCAGATACGCAGTATTTT
TRBJ2-2 | TRBV14 | . | few | CASSQGVVLHRSKAGELFF | TGTGCCAGCAGCCAAGGGGTCGTCCTACACCGGAGTAAGGCCGGGGAGCTGTTTTTT
TRBJ2-2 | TRBV15 | TRBD1 | . | CATSREAGGVGAGELFF | TGTGCCACCAGCAGAGAGGCAGGGGGCGTTGGGGCCGGGGAGCTGTTTTTT
TRBJ2-5 | TRBV10-1 | . | . | CASSDGLVGIQETQYF | TGCGCCAGCAGTGATGGGCTAGTCGGAATACAAGAGACCCAGTACTTC
TRBJ2-3 | TRBV28 | TRBD2 | . | CASSSTSGKGTQYF | TGTGCCAGCAGTTCCACTAGCGGGAAGGGTACGCAGTATTTT
TRBJ1-1 | TRBV5-4 | . | . | CASSLEVNTEAFF | TGTGCCAGCAGCTTGGAAGTGAACACTGAAGCTTTCTTT
TRBJ2-7 | TRBV28 | TRBD2 | . | CASKAGGPGLYEQYF | TGTGCCAGCAAAGCGGGAGGGCCAGGGCTCTACGAGCAGTACTTC
TRBJ1-1 | TRBV10-3 | . | . | CAASGTSNTEAFF | TGTGCCGCATCCGGGACATCGAACACTGAAGCTTTCTTT
TRBJ1-1 | TRBV10-2 | . | . | CASSRAGAEAFF | TGCGCCAGCAGTCGAGCGGGGGCTGAAGCTTTCTTT
TRBJ2-3 | TRBV4-3 | TRBD2 | . | CASSQDAGATDTQYF | TGCGCCAGCAGCCAAGATGCGGGAGCGACAGATACGCAGTATTTT
TRBJ2-1 | TRBV11-3 | TRBD2 | . | CASSLGRLAGGYNEQFF | TGTGCCAGCAGCTTAGGGAGACTAGCGGGAGGATACAATGAGCAGTTCTTC
TRBJ2-3 | TRBV5-8 | . | . | CASISSASTDTQYF | TGTGCCAGCATTTCATCAGCTAGCACAGATACGCAGTATTTT
TRBJ2-3 | TRBV7-9 | TRBD1 | . | CASSAYRDRGTDTQYF | TGTGCCAGCAGCGCATACCGGGACAGAGGGACAGATACGCAGTATTTT
TRBJ2-5 | TRBV29-1 | TRBD2 | . | CSERLAEETQYF | TGCAGCGAGAGACTAGCGGAAGAGACCCAGTACTTC
TRBJ1-2 | TRBV27 | TRBD1 | . | CASSLSSPGQGVDGYTF | TGTGCCAGCAGTTTATCGTCGCCGGGACAGGGGGTGGATGGCTACACCTTC
TRBJ2-3 | TRBV7-2 | TRBD1 | . | CASSSRQGTSTDTQYF | TGTGCCAGCAGCTCACGACAGGGGACTAGCACAGATACGCAGTATTTT
TRBJ2-7 | TRBV2 | TRBD2 | . | CAIVGLAGSHEQYF | TGTGCCATCGTGGGACTAGCGGGATCCCACGAGCAGTACTTC
TRBJ1-2 | TRBV7-3 | . | . | CASSSPPTVYGYTF | TGTGCCAGCAGCTCCCCGCCGACAGTCTATGGCTACACCTTC
TRBJ2-3 | TRBV27 | TRBD2 | . | CASSFGGIRADTQYF | TGTGCCAGCAGTTTCGGGGGGATTAGGGCAGATACGCAGTATTTT
TRBJ2-4 | TRBV2 | TRBD2 | . | CASSDVGTSVNIQYF | TGTGCCAGCAGTGATGTCGGGACTAGCGTAAACATTCAGTACTTC
TRBJ1-2 | TRBV7-2 | TRBD1 | once | CASSFAAGGAYGYTF | TGTGCCAGCAGCTTCGCGGCAGGGGGCGCCTATGGCTACACCTTC
TRBJ2-5 | TRBV5-1 | TRBD2 | . | CASSLPSGREETQYF | TGCGCCAGCAGCTTGCCTAGCGGGAGGGAAGAGACCCAGTACTTC
TRBJ2-7 | TRBV18 | TRBD1 | . | CASSPGTGDYEQYF | TGTGCCAGCTCACCTGGGACAGGCGACTACGAGCAGTACTTC
TRBJ1-3 | TRBV5-4 | . | . | CASSLEGGPGNTIYF | TGTGCCAGCAGCTTGGAGGGGGGGCCCGGAAACACCATATATTTT
TRBJ1-2 | TRBV27 | . | . | CASSSRWGLGGYTF | TGTGCCAGCAGTTCACGATGGGGGCTGGGTGGCTACACCTTC
TRBJ2-7 | TRBV11-2 | TRBD1 | . | CASSLNRAGGLSYEQYF | TGTGCCAGCAGCTTAAACCGGGCAGGGGGCCTCTCCTACGAGCAGTACTTC